The 2 T cell receptor beta chains presented below share a single source sample, sequenced in a study of lymphopenia after photon versus proton radiotherapy. Some clones are missing from TCRdb's copy, which holds only in-frame ones; the method was immunoSEQ multiplex PCR. The sample yields 43,000 or so clones, around 86% seen once. Sequenced here: peripheral blood, sampled from a patient treated with photon-based radiotherapy. The source is a man in his forties with gastric cancer.

This clone was observed a handful of times. This chain joins TRBV23-1 and TRBJ2-7; 10 positions match TRBD2. TRBV23-1 is labeled an ORF, and its function is uncertain. The CDR3 has 15 amino acids. V lost 0 bases and J lost 2; bases outside the gene matches: 1. The chain's CDR3 is CASSQSGTSAYEQYF. In DNA form, the CDR3 reads TGCGCCAGCAGTCAATCCGGGACTAGCGCCTACGAGCAGTACTTC.

The gene calls are TRBV7-3 and TRBJ1-2, with D perhaps matching TRBD1 (5 bases). Deletions cut 3 bases from V and 4 bases from J, with 18 bases between. CDR3 size: 16 residues. Germline-derived CDR1 and CDR2 are SGHTA and FQGTGA. The CDR3 spells CASSFRMQGRLYGYTF. For the CDR3, the DNA is TGTGCCAGCAGCTTTAGGATGCAGGGCAGACTCTATGGCTACACCTTC.